The 10 T cell receptor beta chains below all came from one sample that was sequenced in a study of regulatory T cells in long-lasting Graves disease. Stated time point: persistent/refractory GD, antithyroid drugs over 5 years with positive TRAb. Making the TCR library involved RNA that had been extracted from PBMCs. To make TCR beta libraries, researchers used iRepertoire HTBI primers and Arm-PCR of CDR3 regions. From the multiplex PCR reads, TCRdb called clonotypes with MiXCR, one entry per CDR3 protein. The profile shows under 500,000 distinct CDR3 sequences, under 25% of them singletons. Here the sequenced sample was peripheral blood mononuclear cells (PBMCs), taken when the disease was refractory, from a patient treated with antithyroid drugs. These receptors came from a female donor with Graves disease.

This clonotype came up a few times. This chain connects TRBV14 to TRBJ2-7; D might be TRBD2 (5 bases). Germline V gene sequence: CDR1 SGHDN, CDR2 FVKESK. The CDR3 runs 14 residues. Trimming removed 5 bases from V and 4 bases from J, with 15 bases in between. The CDR3 is CASSTRLAAYEQYF. CDR3 bases: TGTGCCAGCAGCACCCGGCTAGCAGCTTACGAGCAGTACTTC.

The genes are TRBV28 and TRBJ2-1, with D uncertain. The V gene lost 3 bases and the J gene lost 6 bases, with 6 bases spanning the gap. The germline gives CDR1 MDHEN, CDR2 SYDVKM. This CDR3 is 12 amino acids long. The CDR3 is CASSFGLNEQFF. CDR3 bases: TGTGCCAGCAGTTTCGGGCTCAATGAGCAGTTCTTC.

This clonotype was counted many times. This chain links TRBV28 with TRBJ1-6; no clear D. The germline gives CDR1 MDHEN, CDR2 SYDVKM. Trimming left V 3 bases short and J 6 bases short, with 12 bases between. The CDR3 runs to 15 residues. The CDR3 region is CASSFPTGTNSPLHF. The CDR3 DNA reads TGTGCCAGCAGTTTTCCGACGGGAACTAATTCACCCCTCCACTTT. The complete variable domain, with remaining parts taken from reference TRBV28 and TRBJ1-6, reads DVKVTQSSRYLVKRTGEKVFLECVQDMDHENMFWYRQDPGLGLRLIYFSYDVKMKEKGDIPEGYSVSREKKERFSLILESASTNQTSMYLCASSFPTGTNSPLHFGNGTRLTVT.

This clonotype was detected many times. The chain joins TRBV27 to TRBJ1-4; D ambiguous. Germline V gene data show CDR1 as MNHEY and CDR2 as SMNVEV (reference sequence). The V end lost 1 base, the J end lost 5 bases, and 5 bases lay between the germline ends. The CDR3 has 13 amino acids. CDR3 sequence (DNA): TGTGCCAGCAGTTTATGGCCGAATGAAAAACTGTTTTTT. Translation gives CASSLWPNEKLFF.

This rearrangement joins TRBV29-1 to TRBJ1-1; D remains unclear. This CDR3 region has 12 residues. CDR1 SQVTM and CDR2 ANQGSEA come from the germline V gene. The V end was cut by 4 bases, the J end by 6 bases, with 12 bases between. Here the CDR3 reads CSVVWGKAEAFF. CDR3 bases: TGCAGCGTTGTGTGGGGTAAGGCTGAAGCTTTCTTT.

The table lists this clonotype with many counts. The chain has TRBV6-5 and TRBJ2-4; D not resolved. CDR3 length equals 16 residues. Between the trimmed V and J ends, which lost 2 bases and 1 base, there was a span of 12 bases. CDR1 is MNHEY, CDR2 SVGAGI, per germline. The DNA for the CDR3 is TGTGCCAGCAGTTACCATGACCCCGGGGCCAAAAACATTCAGTACTTC. It codes for CASSYHDPGAKNIQYF.

At least ten counts were recorded for this clonotype. This sequence joins TRBV11-2 and TRBJ2-7, with D tentatively TRBD1 (6 bases). Germline V lookup: CDR1 SGHAT, CDR2 FQNNGV. The CDR3 extends over 13 amino acids. The V end was cut by 5 bases, the J end by 2 bases, with 10 bases between. The CDR3: CASSLDRTYEQYF. The DNA for the CDR3 is TGTGCCAGCAGCCTTGACAGGACCTACGAGCAGTACTTC.

A few counts support this clonotype. The rearrangement uses TRBV6-2 or TRBV6-3 and TRBJ2-3; D is undetermined. V was cut by 2 bases and J by 4 bases, with 16 bases left in between. CDR3 length: 16 amino acids. Per germline, CDR1 MNHEY and CDR2 SVGEGT. The CDR3 nucleotides read TGTGCCAGCAGTTACGTCGAGGCTGCCCGGGCAGATACGCAGTATTTT. Protein: CASSYVEAARADTQYF.

In its sample, this clonotype was seen many times. The genes are TRBV27 and TRBJ1-2; 8 nucleotides align to TRBD1. V lost 8 bases, J lost 8 bases, and 10 bases stayed unmatched. The CDR3 runs to 13 residues. Germline assignment: CDR1 MNHEY and CDR2 SMNVEV (reference sequence). The CDR3, as DNA: TGTGCCAGCTCGCCGGGACAGGCAGGCGGCTACACCTTC. Its protein product is CASSPGQAGGYTF.

In this sample, this clonotype turned up many times. The CDR3 loop reads CATSRQGMNTEAFF. The DNA for the CDR3 is TGTGCCACCAGCAGACAGGGTATGAACACTGAAGCTTTCTTT. The rearrangement joins TRBV15 to TRBJ1-1; the D gene is possibly TRBD1 (5 bases). The V gene's germline CDR1 is LNHNV and CDR2 YYDKDF (reference sequence). This CDR3 comprises 14 residues. V shed 2 bases and J shed 0 bases, with 7 bases lying between them.